The 13 T cell receptor beta chains in this list originate from one sample, sequenced in a study of shared clonotypes between healthy human individuals. Positive CCR7 selection of CD45RO-negative cells yielded the naive CD8 cells, and terminally differentiated effector memory CD45RA+ cells were excluded. Generated by immunoSEQ multiplex PCR, the TCRdb table keeps only in-frame clones and is missing some. Of over 2 million clones in the sample, about 95% were seen once. Sequencing input: naive CD8+ T cells sorted from blood. The receptors derive from a man between 18 and 35 years old in good health.

This clone was picked up one time. This chain joins TRBV5-6 and TRBJ1-4, with D uncertain. Germline CDR1 is SGHDT and CDR2 is YYEEEE. V lost 1 base, J lost 7 bases, and 14 bases lay in between. The CDR3 consists of 15 residues. This chain's CDR3 is CASSLSEGFGEKLFF. The CDR3 DNA reads as TGTGCCAGCAGCTTGTCGGAGGGATTTGGTGAAAAACTGTTTTTT.

V usage is TRBV7-9 and J usage is TRBJ2-7, with 10 bases lining up with TRBD2. The ends lost 8 bases at V and 2 bases at J; junction bases unmatched: 3. Germline CDR1 is SEHNR and CDR2 is FQNEAQ (reference sequence). The CDR3 totals 13 residues. The CDR3 coding sequence is TGTGCCAGCCGTAGCGGGGGGCCCTACGAGCAGTACTTC. Amino acid sequence: CASRSGGPYEQYF.

V is TRBV7-8 and J is TRBJ2-7, with D perhaps matching TRBD1 or TRBD2 (6 bases each). CDR1 and CDR2 (germline): SGHVS, FQNEAQ. The V end lost 3 bases, the J end lost 7 bases, and 16 bases lay between the germline ends. This CDR3 has 14 amino acids. The CDR3 DNA sequence: TGTGCCAGCAGCTTTTGGCCCGGGGGCCAAGAGCAGTACTTC. Its translation: CASSFWPGGQEQYF.

The V and J genes are TRBV23-1 and TRBJ2-7, with TRBD2 matching over 8 bases. TRBV23-1 is an ORF, with its function uncertain. The CDR3 is 16 amino acids. With 0 bases clipped from V and 4 bases from J, the junction kept 8 bases outside the gene matches. As DNA, the CDR3 is TGCGCCAGCAGTCAATCGAAAAGCGGGAGTCCTTACGAGCAGTACTTC. The encoded protein is CASSQSKSGSPYEQYF.

This chain links TRBV30 with TRBJ1-6; the D is unclear. V lost 3 bases and J 13 bases, leaving 10 bases between the germline ends. CDR1 is GTSNPN and CDR2 is SVGIG in the germline V gene (reference sequence). This CDR3 spans 11 amino acids. The CDR3 region is CAWRLGLPLHF. CDR3 sequence (DNA): TGTGCCTGGAGATTAGGTCTGCCCCTCCACTTT.

In regard to this clone: The CDR3 end shows no conserved phenylalanine or tryptophan, and so a read error is likely. The gene calls are TRBV27 and TRBJ1-6; 10 nucleotides align to TRBD1. The germline V gene encodes CDR1 MNHEY and CDR2 SMNVEV (reference sequence). The length of the CDR3 is 16 residues. CDR3 DNA: TGTGTCAGCAGGAGAACGGGACAGGGGATCAATTCACCCCTCCACCTT. Protein sequence: CVSRRTGQGINSPLHL.

The rearrangement links TRBV7-2 to TRBJ2-1, with a tentative D call TRBD2 (5 bases). Between the trimmed V and J ends, which lost 2 bases and 4 bases, there was a span of 6 bases. In germline, CDR1 is SGHTA, CDR2 FQGNSA. The CDR3 contains 13 residues. The CDR3 region has the DNA TGTGCCAGCAGCTTAACTAGATACAATGAGCAGTTCTTC. It codes for CASSLTRYNEQFF.

In regard to this clone: This sample includes further DNA sequences coding for the same CDR3. V gene TRBV5-1 combines with J gene TRBJ1-2; no clear D gene. From germline, CDR1 is SGHRS and CDR2 YFSETQ. This CDR3 contains 13 residues. V lost 0 bases to trimming and J lost 5 bases, with 8 bases between them. CDR3 nucleotide sequence: TGCGCCAGCAGCTTGGGCTCCGGTTATGGCTACACCTTC. Translation: CASSLGSGYGYTF.

In its sample, this clone was seen once. This sequence joins TRBV27 and TRBJ2-7; the match to TRBD1 covers 7 bases. This CDR3 spans 13 amino acids. Germline V gene lookup returns CDR1 MNHEY and CDR2 SMNVEV (reference sequence). The ends lost 4 bases at V and 5 bases at J; junction bases unmatched: 5. CDR3 region: CASSSPRGNEQYF. The CDR3 bases are TGTGCCAGCAGTTCCCCCAGGGGGAACGAGCAGTACTTC.

With regard to this clone: Other DNA sequences in this specimen translate into the identical CDR3. The rearrangement links TRBV18 to TRBJ1-1, with D possibly TRBD1 on 5 matching bases. V was shortened by 3 bases and J by 4 bases, with 9 bases between the two germline ends. Looked up from germline, CDR1 is KGHSH and CDR2 is LQKENI. This CDR3 contains 13 residues. For the CDR3, the DNA is TGTGCCAGCTCACCCCCCGGGACCACTGAAGCTTTCTTT. Translating it yields CASSPPGTTEAFF.

This clone occurred once. This chain links TRBV6-4 with TRBJ2-7, with 8 bases fitting TRBD1. The CDR3 covers 13 residues. Germline V gives CDR1 MRHNA, CDR2 SNTAGT. With 3 bases clipped from V and 5 bases from J, the junction kept 3 bases outside the gene matches. The CDR3: CASSEGRGHEQYF. CDR3 in DNA: TGTGCCAGCAGTGAAGGCAGGGGGCACGAGCAGTACTTC.

The chain recombines TRBV7-2 with TRBJ2-3, with 8 bases aligning to TRBD2. V was clipped by 2 bases and J by 3 bases; unmatched bases: 4. The CDR3 loop spans 15 amino acids. Germline values: CDR1 SGHTA, CDR2 FQGNSA. The CDR3 nucleotides read TGTGCCAGCAGCTTACTAGCGGGCTTGACAGATACGCAGTATTTT. Translated, it gives CASSLLAGLTDTQYF. Based on the CDR3 plus reference TRBV7-2 and TRBJ2-3, the full variable domain is GAGVSQSPSNKVTEKGKDVELRCDPISGHTALYWYRQSLGQGLEFLIYFQGNSAPDKSGLPSDRFSAERTGGSVSTLTIQRTQQEDSAVYLCASSLLAGLTDTQYFGPGTRLTVL.

The rearrangement links TRBV13 to TRBJ2-5; possible D gene TRBD2, 6 bases. Trimming pared 4 bases from V and 4 bases from J, leaving 16 bases between. Germline CDR1 PRHDT, CDR2 FYEKMQ (reference sequence). CDR3 length: 15 amino acids. CDR3 in amino acids: CASSSAGQGLETQYF. The CDR3 nucleotides read TGTGCCAGCAGCTCCGCGGGGCAGGGTCTAGAGACCCAGTACTTC.